The sequence of this TCR beta chain was determined in a study of shared clonotypes between healthy human individuals. Germline V gene data show CDR1 as MNHEY and CDR2 as SVGAGI. Trimming cost V 8 bases and J 5 bases, with 12 bases left between them. This CDR3 comprises 12 residues. A deep-level run was used for the assay. Libraries were prepared by immunoSEQ multiplex PCR; TCRdb keeps only in-frame clonotypes and omits some of them. The data contain 550,000 to 850,000 clones, 72% of them seen just once; the ten biggest clones take up about 1.8%. This receptor was taken from a woman in her 30s in good health. V usage is TRBV6-5 and J usage is TRBJ1-1, with D perhaps TRBD1 (6 bases). The material sequenced was memory CD4+ T cells sorted from blood. Subset noted: CD45RA-negative fraction. The CDR3, as DNA: TGTGCCAGCGCCAGGGGAAGGACTGAAGCTTTCTTT. As protein: CASARGRTEAFF.